Given below is one T cell receptor (beta chain) in context. The antigen is not known. Deletions cut 7 bases from V and 0 bases from J, with 11 bases between. Germline V gives CDR1 SGHRS, CDR2 YFSETQ. This CDR3 region has 13 residues. A linear amplification protocol produced the TCR libraries from roughly 480 ng of total RNA. TCRdb analysed the reads with MiXCR anew, one entry per CDR3 protein. The top ten hold about 2.1% of the sample, which has approximately 200,000 distinct CDR3 sequences, around 80% seen once. This sample is drawn from a study of healthy donors' naive CD4 and CD8 T cells. Whole-study results and caveats: Reportedly, most V and J gene segments showed naive CD4+ versus CD8+ bias. Negatively charged CDR3s marked CD8+ lineage; positively charged CDR3s marked CD4+ lineage.

The origin of this receptor is a pool of human donors in good health; the sample pools cells from several healthy donors. The V gene is TRBV5-1, the J gene TRBJ2-7, with D hard to call. The sequencing input was naive CD4+ and CD8+ T cells sorted from blood, pooled from several donors. As DNA, the CDR3 is TGCGCCAGCGGCCCCTTGAGCTCCTACGAGCAGTACTTC. It yields the protein CASGPLSSYEQYF.